Listed below are T cell receptor beta chains from one sample, sequenced in a study of T cell clonotyping in hematopoietic cell transplantation. TCRdb keeps only in-frame clones here, not all; method: immunoSEQ multiplex PCR. The table shows some 10,000 clones, with 40% to 50% occurring only once. The sample in question was PBMCs, obtained 30 days after allogeneic stem cell transplant. Receptors were obtained from a male patient aged 45-59 years who had an allogeneic stem cell transplant from an unrelated donor, so the T cells may come from the graft donor. Some clones in this sample may be carry-over from other donors' samples. CDR3s include the opening cysteine and the closing phenylalanine or tryptophan. Each record gives: V gene, J gene, CDR3 protein.

v_gene: TRBV7-2; j_gene: TRBJ1-2; CDR3aa: CASSLARPLGQGAPGYTF
v_gene: TRBV28; j_gene: TRBJ1-5; CDR3aa: CASSTSGGGYQPQHF
v_gene: TRBV30; j_gene: TRBJ2-7; CDR3aa: CAWSGGNSYEQYF
v_gene: TRBV27; j_gene: TRBJ2-5; CDR3aa: CASSLSWTGGRETQYF
v_gene: TRBV10-3; j_gene: TRBJ2-1; CDR3aa: CAIREGVSNEQFF
v_gene: TRBV29-1; j_gene: TRBJ2-7; CDR3aa: CSASRTGTTEQYF
v_gene: TRBV2; j_gene: TRBJ1-1; CDR3aa: CASTPELSFTEAFF
v_gene: TRBV9; j_gene: TRBJ2-2; CDR3aa: CASSVGTYTGELFF
v_gene: TRBV30; j_gene: TRBJ2-7; CDR3aa: CAWSVQREVNEQYF
v_gene: TRBV6-4; j_gene: TRBJ2-2; CDR3aa: CASSVTTDTGELFF
v_gene: TRBV30; j_gene: TRBJ2-3; CDR3aa: CAWSEASDTQYF
v_gene: TRBV5-1; j_gene: TRBJ1-1; CDR3aa: CASSSTPGGVHTEAFF
v_gene: TRBV6-5; j_gene: TRBJ1-3; CDR3aa: CASSHVNSGNTIYF
v_gene: TRBV29-1; j_gene: TRBJ1-5; CDR3aa: CSVEAGWNQPQHF
v_gene: TRBV19; j_gene: TRBJ2-3; CDR3aa: CASNPGGRTDTQYF
v_gene: TRBV30; j_gene: TRBJ1-4; CDR3aa: CAWTPWTGEKLFF
v_gene: TRBV10-1; j_gene: TRBJ2-7; CDR3aa: CASTAGGTSYEQYF
v_gene: TRBV30; j_gene: TRBJ2-7; CDR3aa: CAWRDLGSSYEQYF
v_gene: TRBV11-2; j_gene: TRBJ1-5; CDR3aa: CASSRTGRGQPQHF
v_gene: TRBV9; j_gene: TRBJ2-1; CDR3aa: CASSVGQDDEQFF
v_gene: TRBV6-5; j_gene: TRBJ2-7; CDR3aa: CASSPLWSRSYEQYF
v_gene: TRBV5-1; j_gene: TRBJ2-2; CDR3aa: CASSLVQSTGELFF
v_gene: TRBV5-6; j_gene: TRBJ2-7; CDR3aa: CASSLYRGYEQYF
v_gene: TRBV25-1; j_gene: TRBJ1-6; CDR3aa: CASSAGTGGSPLHF
v_gene: TRBV14; j_gene: TRBJ1-1; CDR3aa: CAGSLLGVVTEAFF
v_gene: TRBV13; j_gene: TRBJ2-7; CDR3aa: CASSLGLGQGGEQYF
v_gene: TRBV19; j_gene: TRBJ2-5; CDR3aa: CASSVTTGGETQYF
v_gene: TRBV28; j_gene: TRBJ1-5; CDR3aa: CASSLDRGNQPQHF
v_gene: TRBV11-3; j_gene: TRBJ2-2; CDR3aa: CASSSTRWGDGELFF
v_gene: TRBV30; j_gene: TRBJ2-7; CDR3aa: CAWNSMGVEQYF
v_gene: TRBV30; j_gene: TRBJ1-5; CDR3aa: CAWSVGYSNQPQHF
v_gene: TRBV7-1; j_gene: TRBJ2-2; CDR3aa: CASSFPGLAGAPNTGELFF
v_gene: TRBV5-6; j_gene: TRBJ2-7; CDR3aa: CASSLGYEQYF
v_gene: TRBV25-1; j_gene: TRBJ1-6; CDR3aa: CASSEGGYNSPLHF
v_gene: TRBV30; j_gene: TRBJ1-5; CDR3aa: CAWSVGSNQPQHF